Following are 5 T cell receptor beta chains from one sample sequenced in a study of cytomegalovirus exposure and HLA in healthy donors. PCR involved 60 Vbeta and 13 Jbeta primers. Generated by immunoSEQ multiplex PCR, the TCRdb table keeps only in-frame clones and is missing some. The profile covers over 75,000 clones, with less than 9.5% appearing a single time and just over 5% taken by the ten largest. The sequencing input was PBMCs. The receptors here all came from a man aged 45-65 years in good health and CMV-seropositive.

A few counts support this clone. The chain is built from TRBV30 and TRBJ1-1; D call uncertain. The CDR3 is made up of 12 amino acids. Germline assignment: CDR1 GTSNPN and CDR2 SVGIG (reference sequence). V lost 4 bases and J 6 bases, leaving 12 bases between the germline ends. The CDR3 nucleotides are TGTGCCTGGATTAAAAAGAGAGCTGAAGCTTTCTTT. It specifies CAWIKKRAEAFF.

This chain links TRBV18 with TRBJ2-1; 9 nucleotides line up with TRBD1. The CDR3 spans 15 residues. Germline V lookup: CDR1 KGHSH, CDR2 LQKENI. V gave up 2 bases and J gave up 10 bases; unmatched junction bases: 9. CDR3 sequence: CASSPSGTGSPEQFF. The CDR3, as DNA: TGTGCCAGCTCACCATCAGGGACAGGGTCCCCCGAGCAGTTCTTC.

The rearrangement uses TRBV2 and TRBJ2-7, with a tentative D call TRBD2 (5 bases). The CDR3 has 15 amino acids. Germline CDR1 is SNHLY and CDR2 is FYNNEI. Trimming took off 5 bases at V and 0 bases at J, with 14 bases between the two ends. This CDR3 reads CASSFPDGNSYEQYF. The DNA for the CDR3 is TGTGCCAGCAGTTTCCCGGACGGGAACTCCTACGAGCAGTACTTC.

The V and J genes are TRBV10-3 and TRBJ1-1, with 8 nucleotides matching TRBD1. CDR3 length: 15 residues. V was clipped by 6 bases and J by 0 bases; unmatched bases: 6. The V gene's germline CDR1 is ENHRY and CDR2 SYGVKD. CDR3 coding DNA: TGTGCCATCAGCCAGGGGGCCTTCTTGAACACTGAAGCTTTCTTT. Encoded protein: CAISQGAFLNTEAFF.

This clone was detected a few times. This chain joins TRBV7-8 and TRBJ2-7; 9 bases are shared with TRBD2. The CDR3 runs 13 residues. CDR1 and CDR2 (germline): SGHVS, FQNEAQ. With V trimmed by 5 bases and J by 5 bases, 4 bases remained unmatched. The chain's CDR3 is CASSPWTSDEQYF. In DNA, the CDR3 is TGTGCCAGCAGCCCCTGGACTAGCGACGAGCAGTACTTC.